The subject of this entry is one T cell receptor (beta chain). Its antigen is as yet unknown. This sample was included in a study of human T cells and chemical hapten exposure. Study details: Subjects had 2% DPC placed on about 2 cm by about 2 cm of upper inner arm skin for sensitization.

Per the germline V gene, CDR1 is MNHNY and CDR2 is SVGAGI (reference sequence). Trimming left V 6 bases short and J 3 bases short, with 17 bases between. The CDR3 length is 16 residues. TCRdb redid the calling of the RACE reads with MiXCR, one entry per CDR3 protein. The sample gives 300,000 to 400,000 distinct CDR3 sequences, around 7% of which show up once; around 8.2% is in the top ten. Time point meaning: patch test 1, 2 weeks after DPC sensitization. This sample's treatment: therapeutic diphenylcyclopropenone sensitization with weekly scalp DPC. Ahead of each patch test application, blood was drawn. Extraction of total RNA was performed on unfractionated whole blood. General study findings and limits: No change in TCRs above 1 in 1000 frequency was produced by DPC sensitization.

This clonotype originated in a woman aged 18-35 years with alopecia areata. Some clones in this sample may be carry-over from other donors' samples. Sequenced here: whole blood, sampled in connection with sensitization to the hapten diphenylcyclopropenone (DPC). V usage is TRBV6-6 and J usage is TRBJ1-4; TRBD1 is a possible D gene (6 bases). Here the CDR3 reads CASRAHQGIANEKLFF. The CDR3 DNA reads as TGTGCCAGCAGGGCGCATCAGGGGATTGCTAATGAAAAACTGTTTTTT.